The 18 T cell receptor beta chains listed next were all sequenced from one sample in a study of CD8+ T cells in alopecia areata (dated by TCRdb to the late 2010s). The library was made by the immunoSEQ multiplex PCR assay. To provide template for TCR sequencing, every sample had RNA extracted and reverse transcribed into cDNA. Sourced from immuneACCESS, this table was stored by TCRdb with only in-frame sequences that have V and J called. A share of the clones is absent; for the studies checked, an unresolved V gene accounts for under half, and the remainder has no known explanation. Recorded for this sample are around 190,000 clones; about three fifths of them occurred a single time. The ten largest clones capture roughly 1.3% of the sample. The treatment or condition label, as the study defines it: oral pan-JAK inhibitor, 5-10 mg twice daily. The sample here was CD4+ T cells sorted from blood, taken around week 50, from a patient treated with tofacitinib. The receptors originated from a human donor with alopecia areata.

The chain joins TRBV4-3 to TRBJ2-1; 14 bases are shared with TRBD2. V lost 1 base, J lost 6 bases, and 2 bases stayed unmatched. CDR1 is LGHNA, CDR2 YSLEER, per germline. The CDR3 sequence is 16 residues long. The chain's CDR3 is CASSQVTSGGANEQFF. The CDR3 bases are TGCGCCAGCAGCCAAGTGACTAGCGGGGGGGCCAATGAGCAGTTCTTC.

CDR3 residues: CASSVGGGKRSYEQYF. In nucleotides, the CDR3 is TGTGCCAGCAGCGTAGGTGGGGGGAAACGCTCCTACGAGCAGTACTTC. The V and J genes are TRBV9 and TRBJ2-7; a possible D gene is TRBD2 (6 bases). The CDR3 length is 16 residues. Germline CDR1 and CDR2: SGDLS and YYNGEE. The V and J ends lost 0 bases and 0 bases respectively, with 13 bases between them.

The gene calls are TRBV30 and TRBJ1-2; D perhaps matches TRBD1 (6 bases). The V gene lost 5 bases and the J gene lost 4 bases, with 11 bases spanning the gap. The CDR3 totals 12 residues. Per germline, CDR1 GTSNPN and CDR2 SVGIG (reference sequence). This CDR3 reads CAWLQGSYGYTF. Written as DNA, the CDR3 is TGTGCCTGGCTTCAGGGGAGCTATGGCTACACCTTC.

This clone was observed a single time. The chain has TRBV4-2 and TRBJ1-2; 11 positions match TRBD1. Looked up from germline, CDR1 is LGHNA and CDR2 is YNFKEQ. J gave up 6 bases and V 0 bases, and 3 bases lay outside the gene matches. This CDR3 has 15 amino acids. CDR3 DNA: TGTGCCAGCAGCCAAGATCGGACAGGGGGCGATGGCTACACCTTC. The encoded protein is CASSQDRTGGDGYTF.

CDR3 sequence reads: CASSSRGSPTNEKLFF. The CDR3 DNA is TGCGCCAGCAGCTCCAGGGGAAGCCCAACTAATGAAAAACTGTTTTTT. The chain couples TRBV4-3 to TRBJ1-4; a weak D match, TRBD1 (6 bases). The CDR3 spans 16 residues. Germline V gives CDR1 LGHNA, CDR2 YSLEER. Trimming left V 5 bases short and J 0 bases short, with 13 bases between.

On this clone itself: The same CDR3 is also encoded by other DNA sequences in this sample. The rearrangement links TRBV5-1 to TRBJ1-1, with a possible D match to TRBD1 (6 bases). From germline, CDR1 is SGHRS and CDR2 YFSETQ. V was cut by 3 bases and J by 1 base, with 10 bases left in between. This CDR3 has 14 residues. The CDR3 loop reads CASSSGQQNTEAFF. CDR3 coding DNA: TGCGCCAGCAGCTCGGGACAACAGAACACTGAAGCTTTCTTT.

J is TRBJ1-1 and V is TRBV29-1; tentatively, D is TRBD1 (6 bases). CDR1 is SQVTM, CDR2 ANQGSEA, per germline. The V end was cut by 7 bases, the J end by 0 bases, with 15 bases between. This CDR3 has 14 residues. CDR3 coding DNA: TGCAGCGGGAGCCCCAGGGGCCTGAACACTGAAGCTTTCTTT. Amino acid sequence: CSGSPRGLNTEAFF. Combining the CDR3 with reference TRBV29-1 and TRBJ1-1 gives the whole variable domain SAVISQKPSRDICQRGTSLTIQCQVDSQVTMMFWYRQQPGQSLTLIATANQGSEATYESGFVIDKFPISRPNLTFSTLTVSNMSPEDSSIYLCSGSPRGLNTEAFFGQGTRLTVV.

The chain joins TRBV6-6 to TRBJ2-5; D remains ambiguous. Per the germline V gene, CDR1 is MNHNY and CDR2 is SVGAGI (reference sequence). Trimming stripped 7 bases from V and 4 bases from J, with 16 bases between. The CDR3 spans 14 residues. The CDR3 protein is CASTDIENRETQYF. For the CDR3, the DNA is TGTGCCAGCACAGATATCGAAAACAGAGAGACCCAGTACTTC.

The chain joins TRBV6-5 to TRBJ1-1; D ambiguous. Germline CDR1 MNHEY, CDR2 SVGAGI. Trimming stripped 4 bases from V and 1 base from J, with 7 bases between. CDR3 length: 13 amino acids. CDR3 coding DNA: TGTGCCAGCAGTTTTAAGGAGAACACTGAAGCTTTCTTT. Protein: CASSFKENTEAFF.

This clone showed up just once. This rearrangement joins TRBV9 to TRBJ2-3; the D gene is possibly TRBD2 (7 bases). The germline V gene has CDR1 SGDLS and CDR2 YYNGEE. V was clipped by 5 bases and J by 2 bases, with 15 bases between them. The CDR3 spans 15 residues. The CDR3 nucleotides read TGTGCCAGCAGGAAGGGGGGGACATCCACAGATACGCAGTATTTT. This gives the protein CASRKGGTSTDTQYF.

This clone showed up just a few times. Mismatch with germline at one junction end may stem from a read error. This chain links TRBV5-1 with TRBJ2-3; a possible D gene is TRBD1 (5 bases). The CDR3 has 14 residues. Germline V gives CDR1 SGHRS, CDR2 YFSETQ. The CDR3 protein is CASSLEGASHGFDF. In DNA, the CDR3 is TGCGCCAGCAGCTTGGAAGGGGCTAGTCACGGTTTCGATTTT. Full variable domain (rest looked up from reference TRBV5-1 and TRBJ2-3): KAGVTQTPRYLIKTRGQQVTLSCSPISGHRSVSWYQQTPGQGLQFLFEYFSETQRNKGNFPGRFSGRQFSNSRSEMNVSTLELGDSALYLCASSLEGASHGFDFGPGTRLTVL.

The sample holds a few counts of this clone. J is TRBJ1-2 and V is TRBV10-1, with D tentatively TRBD1 (6 bases). With 3 bases removed from V and 4 bases from J, the gap between germline ends came to 9 bases. The CDR3 length is 13 residues. Per germline, CDR1 WNHNN and CDR2 SYGVQD (reference sequence). CDR3 loop: CASSDQGTYGYTF. The CDR3 coding sequence is TGCGCCAGCAGTGATCAGGGGACCTATGGCTACACCTTC.

V usage is TRBV29-1 and J usage is TRBJ2-3, with D perhaps assigned TRBD1 or TRBD2 (6 bases each). Germline V gene lookup returns CDR1 SQVTM and CDR2 ANQGSEA. The V end was cut by 2 bases, the J end by 5 bases, with 11 bases between. CDR3 size: 13 residues. CDR3 in amino acids: CSVERGLGDTQYF. The CDR3 DNA reads TGCAGCGTTGAACGGGGGCTGGGAGATACGCAGTATTTT.

The V call is TRBV29-1, the J call TRBJ1-2; D remains unclear. The CDR3 spans 14 residues. V was cut by 3 bases and J by 4 bases, with 15 bases left in between. Germline V gives CDR1 SQVTM, CDR2 ANQGSEA. DNA of the CDR3: TGCAGCGTTGATGGGGTAGGACGGAGCTATGGCTACACCTTC. Protein product: CSVDGVGRSYGYTF.

V usage is TRBV7-9 and J usage is TRBJ2-3; D call uncertain. Germline V lookup: CDR1 SEHNR, CDR2 FQNEAQ (reference sequence). Between the trimmed V and J ends, which lost 5 bases and 2 bases, there was a span of 11 bases. There are 14 residues in the CDR3. The CDR3 here is CASSLLGPTDTQYF. CDR3 coding DNA: TGTGCCAGCAGCCTATTGGGCCCCACAGATACGCAGTATTTT.

V and J are TRBV2 and TRBJ1-4; possible D gene TRBD1, 6 bases. The V and J ends lost 4 bases and 7 bases respectively, with 13 bases between them. This CDR3 comprises 14 residues. From germline, CDR1 is SNHLY and CDR2 FYNNEI. This chain's CDR3 is CASSAGGLGEKLFF. The CDR3 DNA reads as TGTGCCAGCAGTGCGGGGGGGCTGGGTGAAAAACTGTTTTTT. Variable domain in full (rest from reference TRBV2 and TRBJ1-4): EPEVTQTPSHQVTQMGQEVILRCVPISNHLYFYWYRQILGQKVEFLVSFYNNEISEKSEIFDDQFSVERPDGSNFTLKIRSTKLEDSAMYFCASSAGGLGEKLFFGSGTQLSVL.

This clone was detected only once. Here the CDR3 DNA reads TGTGCCAGCAGTATATGGGACCGTCGGCGTACTTCTGGGGCCAACGTCCTGACTTTC. It translates to CASSIWDRRRTSGANVLTF. The chain joins TRBV2 to TRBJ2-6; either TRBD1 or TRBD2 may fit D (5 bases each). V dropped 5 bases and J dropped 1 base, with 21 bases sitting between them. The CDR3 is 19 residues long. Germline values: CDR1 SNHLY, CDR2 FYNNEI.

This sequence joins TRBV6-5 and TRBJ2-3; 9 nucleotides align to TRBD1. The CDR3 is 15 amino acids. V was pared by 6 bases and J by 1 base, with 5 bases of the junction left unmatched. CDR1 and CDR2 from the germline V gene are MNHEY and SVGAGI. CDR3 sequence reads: CASRGQGTGTDTQYF. The CDR3 DNA sequence: TGTGCCAGCAGAGGACAGGGGACCGGCACAGATACGCAGTATTTT.